This T cell receptor (beta chain) was captured in a study of T cell responses to AZD1222 COVID-19 vaccine. Notes on this clone: Its antigen is unidentified.

Study-level findings and limits: None of the repertoires were sampled until the peak T cell response had passed. With dominance at 160-218 and 743-854, vaccine-associated CD4 TCRs spanned spike.

This CDR3 spans 15 amino acids. In germline, CDR1 is MNHNY, CDR2 SVGAGI (reference sequence). The V and J ends lost 0 bases and 4 bases, in that order; junction bases with no gene match: 5. Method: immunoSEQ multiplex PCR; TCRdb's copy keeps in-frame clones and lacks some. The table records some 55,000 clones, about 89% of them present only once. The sample here was peripheral blood, taken on day 0 of AZD1222 vaccination. The V call is TRBV6-6, the J call TRBJ1-1; TRBD1 matches at 7 bases. The sequence derives from an adult in good health. As DNA, the CDR3 is TGTGCCAGCAGTTACTCGGGACAGCTTGGCACTGAAGCTTTCTTT. Its translation is CASSYSGQLGTEAFF.